This T cell receptor (beta chain) emerged from a study of cytomegalovirus exposure and HLA in healthy donors. In germline, CDR1 is MNHNS, CDR2 SASEGT. V dropped 6 bases and J dropped 6; count of bases not matched to a gene: 11. This CDR3 contains 15 residues. About this clone: What it binds is unknown.

Notes on the study in general: The authors listed 150 to 200 TCR beta chains as cytomegalovirus-associated.

It was with 60 Vbeta and 13 Jbeta primers that the PCR ran. Sequencing used immunoSEQ multiplex PCR; TCRdb keeps in-frame clones, though not all of them. The sample lists some 100,000 clones; roughly 79% were seen once. Sequenced input: PBMCs. The sequence came from a woman aged 40 to 55 in good health and CMV-seronegative. The rearrangement links TRBV6-1 to TRBJ2-7; 10 bases line up with TRBD2. Written as DNA, the CDR3 is TGTGCCAGCAGGATACTAGCGGGATCGTCAGGCGAGCAGTACTTC. This sequence encodes CASRILAGSSGEQYF.